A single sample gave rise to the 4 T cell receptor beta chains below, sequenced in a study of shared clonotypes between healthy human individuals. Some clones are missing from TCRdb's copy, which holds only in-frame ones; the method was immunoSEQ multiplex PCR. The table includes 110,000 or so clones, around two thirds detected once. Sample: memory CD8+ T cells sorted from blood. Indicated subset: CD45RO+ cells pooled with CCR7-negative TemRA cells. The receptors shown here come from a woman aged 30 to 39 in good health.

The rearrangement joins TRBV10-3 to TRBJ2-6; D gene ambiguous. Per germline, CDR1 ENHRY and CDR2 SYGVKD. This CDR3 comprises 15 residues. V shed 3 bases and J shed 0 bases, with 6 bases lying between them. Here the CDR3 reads CAISDWVSGANVLTF. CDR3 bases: TGTGCCATCAGTGACTGGGTCTCTGGGGCCAACGTCCTGACTTTC.

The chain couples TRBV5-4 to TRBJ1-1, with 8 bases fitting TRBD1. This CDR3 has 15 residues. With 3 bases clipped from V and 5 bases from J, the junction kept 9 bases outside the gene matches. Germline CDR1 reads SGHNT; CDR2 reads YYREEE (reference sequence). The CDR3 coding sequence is TGTGCCAGCAGCTCTCAGGACAGGGCATGGACTGAAGCTTTCTTT. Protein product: CASSSQDRAWTEAFF.

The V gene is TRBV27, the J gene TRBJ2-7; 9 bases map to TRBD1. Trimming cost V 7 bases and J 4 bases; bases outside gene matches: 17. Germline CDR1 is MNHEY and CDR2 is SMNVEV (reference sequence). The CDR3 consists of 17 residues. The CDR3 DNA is TGTGCCAGCACGGCCTCCATGGGGGGACAGGGTAGGTACGAGCAGTACTTC. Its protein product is CASTASMGGQGRYEQYF.

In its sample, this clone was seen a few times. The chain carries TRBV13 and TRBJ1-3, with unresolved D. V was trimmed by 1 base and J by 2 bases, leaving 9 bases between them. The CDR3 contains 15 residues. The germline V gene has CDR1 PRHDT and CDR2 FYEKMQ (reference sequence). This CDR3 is CASSLEGSPGNTIYF. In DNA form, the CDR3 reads TGTGCCAGCAGCTTAGAGGGTAGCCCTGGAAACACCATATATTTT.